Below, one T cell receptor beta chain is given with its context. These data belong to a study of control samples from healthy donors and cancer patients. Trimming removed 4 bases from V and 8 bases from J, with 19 bases in between. The CDR3 extends over 15 amino acids. Germline assignment: CDR1 SGDLS and CDR2 YYNGEE. Clones were sequenced by immunoSEQ multiplex PCR, and TCRdb holds only the in-frame ones, with some missing. The sample carries 100,000 to 150,000 clones, under 95% recorded once. The clonotype was recovered from a young man in good health. This sequence joins TRBV9 and TRBJ1-5, with a tentative D call TRBD1 (5 bases). The sequenced material came from blood. The CDR3 DNA reads as TGTGCCAGCAGCCAGCGGGACGGCTCAGTAGAGCCCCAGCATTTT. Amino acid sequence: CASSQRDGSVEPQHF.